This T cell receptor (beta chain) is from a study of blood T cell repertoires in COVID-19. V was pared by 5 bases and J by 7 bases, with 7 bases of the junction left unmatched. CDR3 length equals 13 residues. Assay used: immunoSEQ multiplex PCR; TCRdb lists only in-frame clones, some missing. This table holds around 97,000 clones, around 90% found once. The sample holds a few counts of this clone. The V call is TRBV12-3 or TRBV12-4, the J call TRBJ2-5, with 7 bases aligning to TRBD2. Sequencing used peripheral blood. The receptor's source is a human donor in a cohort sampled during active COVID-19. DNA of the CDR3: TGTGCCAGCAGTCGCGGTTGGGGGGGGACCCAGTACTTC. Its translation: CASSRGWGGTQYF.